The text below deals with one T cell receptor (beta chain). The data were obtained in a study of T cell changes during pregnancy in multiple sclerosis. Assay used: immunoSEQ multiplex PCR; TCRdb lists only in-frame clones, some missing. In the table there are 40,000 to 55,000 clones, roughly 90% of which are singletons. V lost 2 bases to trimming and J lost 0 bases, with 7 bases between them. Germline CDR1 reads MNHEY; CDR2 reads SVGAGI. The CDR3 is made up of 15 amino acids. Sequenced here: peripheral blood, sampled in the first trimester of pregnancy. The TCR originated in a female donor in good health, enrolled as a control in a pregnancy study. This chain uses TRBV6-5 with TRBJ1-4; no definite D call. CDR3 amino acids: CASSYLTATNEKLFF. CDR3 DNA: TGTGCCAGCAGTTACCTAACAGCAACTAATGAAAAACTGTTTTTT.